A single sample gave rise to the 27 T cell receptor beta chains below, sequenced in a study of T cells in Graves' hyperthyroidism and ophthalmopathy. Researchers amplified the TCR beta CDR3 regions from RNA transcripts. In the first-round RT-PCR of the TCR CDR3, the HTBI primer set was used. TCRdb re-analysed the multiplex PCR reads in MiXCR, keeping a single row per CDR3 protein. The table has approximately 600,000 distinct CDR3 sequences, roughly 20% seen once. Input material: blood. The receptors shown here come from a man aged 25-45 years with Graves' ophthalmopathy.

This clonotype was found many times. An end of the junction does not agree with germline; a read error may underlie this. V usage is TRBV11-2 and J usage is TRBJ2-7; no definite D call. Germline-derived CDR1 and CDR2 are SGHAT and FQNNGV. The CDR3 is 14 amino acids. As DNA, the CDR3 is TGTGCCAGCAGCCTAGAGAGGTTCAGCTACGAGCAGTACTTC. Protein product: CASSLERFSYEQYF.

This clonotype was found a few times. The chain is built from TRBV29-1 and TRBJ2-1; 11 bases fit TRBD2. V lost 6 bases, J lost 7 bases, and 8 bases stayed unmatched. CDR3 length: 14 amino acids. The germline CDR1 and CDR2 sequences are SQVTM and ANQGSEA. The CDR3 loop is CSVARLAGMNEQFF. The CDR3, as DNA: TGCAGCGTGGCCCGACTAGCGGGAATGAATGAGCAGTTCTTC.

This clonotype showed up just a few times. CDR3 sequence: CASTQGTDGANVLTF. The CDR3 nucleotides are TGCGCCAGTACACAAGGGACGGATGGGGCCAACGTCCTGACTTTC. The rearrangement links TRBV5-1 to TRBJ2-6, with D perhaps TRBD1 or TRBD2 (5 bases each). The CDR3 runs to 15 residues. Germline V lookup: CDR1 SGHRS, CDR2 YFSETQ. Trimming took off 8 bases at V and 3 bases at J, with 15 bases between the two ends.

V gene TRBV7-3 combines with J gene TRBJ2-1, with D unresolved. Judging by the DNA end, TRBJ2-7 fits better; the J call may be wrong. The germline CDR1 and CDR2 sequences are SGHTA and FQGTGA. CDR3 size: 15 residues. The CDR3 here is CASSLTVAGANEQYF. The DNA of the CDR3 is TGTGCCAGCAGCTTAACGGTAGCAGGAGCCAATGAGCAGTACTTC.

The V and J genes are TRBV29-1 and TRBJ1-2; D gene unclear. Germline V lookup: CDR1 SQVTM, CDR2 ANQGSEA. This CDR3 is 13 amino acids long. The V and J ends lost 6 bases and 4 bases respectively, with 15 bases between them. The CDR3 here is CSVRLGSIYGYTF. The CDR3 DNA sequence: TGCAGCGTCCGTTTGGGGTCTATCTATGGCTACACCTTC. Full variable domain (missing parts from reference TRBV29-1 and TRBJ1-2): SAVISQKPSRDICQRGTSLTIQCQVDSQVTMMFWYRQQPGQSLTLIATANQGSEATYESGFVIDKFPISRPNLTFSTLTVSNMSPEDSSIYLCSVRLGSIYGYTFGSGTRLTVV.

This clonotype was seen repeatedly, ten times or more. In nucleotides, the CDR3 is TGTGCCAGCAGTTTTGGGGGGCTAGTTTACGAGCAGTACTTC. This gives the protein CASSFGGLVYEQYF. The V call is TRBV28, the J call TRBJ2-7, with D perhaps TRBD1 or TRBD2 (6 bases each). Germline loops: CDR1 MDHEN, CDR2 SYDVKM. V gave up 3 bases and J gave up 4 bases, with 13 bases separating them. The CDR3 consists of 14 residues.

The sample holds many counts of this clonotype. This chain uses TRBV28 with TRBJ1-5; the D gene is possibly TRBD1 (5 bases). CDR3 size: 12 residues. The germline V gene encodes CDR1 MDHEN and CDR2 SYDVKM. V lost 2 bases, J lost 7 bases, and 6 bases lay in between. CDR3 protein: CASSLQGQPQHF. In DNA, the CDR3 is TGTGCCAGCAGTTTACAGGGCCAGCCCCAGCATTTT.

The V gene is TRBV19, the J gene TRBJ2-2, with 7 bases lining up with TRBD2. Germline CDR1 is LNHDA and CDR2 is SQIVND (reference sequence). This CDR3 is built from 17 residues. After removal of 7 bases from V and 2 bases from J, the junction contained 13 bases not matched to a gene. This chain's CDR3 is CASIKLGGDGNTGELFF. Here the CDR3 DNA reads TGTGCCAGTATAAAGTTGGGAGGGGATGGCAACACCGGGGAGCTGTTTTTT.

This clonotype appeared many times. The J gene is TRBJ2-3, the V gene TRBV7-8; weak D call: TRBD1 (7 bases). The CDR3 runs 15 residues. Trimming took 8 bases from V and 0 from J, leaving 15 bases between them. Germline lookup yields CDR1 SGHVS and CDR2 FQNEAQ. CDR3 amino acids: CASLRRGQSTDTQYF. The CDR3 DNA follows: TGTGCCAGCTTAAGGCGGGGACAGAGCACAGATACGCAGTATTTT.

The chain combines TRBV6-1 with TRBJ1-5; possibly TRBD1 for D (6 bases). The CDR3 runs to 14 residues. Trimming removed 6 bases at V and 4 bases at J, with 13 bases between. Germline V gene lookup returns CDR1 MNHNS and CDR2 SASEGT. CDR3 sequence: CASSTGTNNQPQHF. Written as DNA, the CDR3 is TGTGCCAGCAGCACCGGGACAAATAATCAGCCCCAGCATTTT.

The rearrangement uses TRBV27 and TRBJ2-1; D tentatively fits TRBD1 or TRBD2 (6 bases each). Per the germline V gene, CDR1 is MNHEY and CDR2 is SMNVEV (reference sequence). This CDR3 region has 17 residues. The V end lost 5 bases, the J end lost 6 bases, and 23 bases lay between the germline ends. CDR3 in DNA: TGTGCCAGCAGTCCTTATGGGGGCAGTGATAGCGGCAATGAGCAGTTCTTC. Translation gives CASSPYGGSDSGNEQFF.

This clonotype was seen at least ten times. The chain links TRBV2 to TRBJ2-5; the match to TRBD2 covers 12 bases. CDR1 and CDR2 (germline): SNHLY, FYNNEI. The CDR3 is made up of 16 amino acids. Germline trimming cut 5 bases from V and 4 bases from J; bases unmatched to any gene: 8. DNA of the CDR3: TGTGCCAGCAGTTTTCGTTTGACTAGCGGGAGAGAGACCCAGTACTTC. This encodes CASSFRLTSGRETQYF. Using reference TRBV2 and TRBJ2-5 for the parts outside the CDR3, the full variable domain is EPEVTQTPSHQVTQMGQEVILRCVPISNHLYFYWYRQILGQKVEFLVSFYNNEISEKSEIFDDQFSVERPDGSNFTLKIRSTKLEDSAMYFCASSFRLTSGRETQYFGPGTRLLVL.

Ten or more counts support this clonotype. V gene TRBV20-1 combines with J gene TRBJ2-7; D unresolved. CDR1 is DFQATT and CDR2 is SNEGSKA in the germline V gene (reference sequence). This CDR3 has 13 amino acids. V was cut by 4 bases and J by 2 bases, with 12 bases left in between. The CDR3 nucleotides are TGCAGTGCTACCTGGACCGCTACCTACGAGCAGTACTTC. It specifies CSATWTATYEQYF.

The rearrangement links TRBV19 to TRBJ2-1; 8 nucleotides align to TRBD2. Looked up from germline, CDR1 is LNHDA and CDR2 is SQIVND (reference sequence). The CDR3 runs 15 residues. Losses at the gene ends were 2 bases for V and 4 bases for J; bases not matched to a gene: 4. The DNA for the CDR3 is TGTGCCAGTAGTATATCGGTAGCGGGATACAATGAGCAGTTCTTC. Translated: CASSISVAGYNEQFF.

This clonotype was counted between two and nine times. This chain connects TRBV4-3 to TRBJ2-1, with 9 positions matching TRBD2. With 1 base clipped from V and 5 bases from J, the junction kept 6 bases outside the gene matches. From germline, CDR1 is LGHNA and CDR2 YSLEER. This CDR3 has 16 amino acids. CDR3 in amino acids: CASSQVLGTSNNEQFF. The DNA of the CDR3 is TGCGCCAGCAGCCAAGTCCTTGGGACTAGCAACAATGAGCAGTTCTTC.

This clonotype was seen just once. The chain carries TRBV18 and TRBJ1-1; D may be TRBD1 (5 bases). CDR3 length equals 16 residues. V lost 4 bases to trimming and J lost 5 bases, with 20 bases between them. Germline CDR1 reads KGHSH; CDR2 reads LQKENI. DNA for the CDR3: TGTGCCAGCTCACGGGGACTGAGTCCCCGCGGGACTGAAGCTTTCTTT. It codes for CASSRGLSPRGTEAFF. Combining the CDR3 with reference TRBV18 and TRBJ1-1 gives the whole variable domain NAGVMQNPRHLVRRRGQEARLRCSPMKGHSHVYWYRQLPEEGLKFMVYLQKENIIDESGMPKERFSAEFPKEGPSILRIQQVVRGDSAAYFCASSRGLSPRGTEAFFGQGTRLTVV.

The chain combines TRBV12-3 or TRBV12-4 with TRBJ1-3; no firm D call. The CDR3 runs to 16 residues. The V end was cut by 3 bases, the J end by 0 bases, with 12 bases between. CDR3 sequence (DNA): TGTGCCAGCAGTTTTTTGAGGTTAAGCTCTGGAAACACCATATATTTT. Its translation: CASSFLRLSSGNTIYF.

This chain uses TRBV15 with TRBJ1-5; possibly TRBD1 for D (5 bases). The CDR3 runs to 15 residues. Germline loops: CDR1 LNHNV, CDR2 YYDKDF (reference sequence). V was clipped by 3 bases and J by 1 base, with 10 bases between them. CDR3 amino acids: CATSRTDSSNQPQHF. In DNA, the CDR3 is TGTGCCACCAGCAGGACAGACAGCAGCAATCAGCCCCAGCATTTT.

The V call is TRBV28, the J call TRBJ2-2, with 7 positions matching TRBD1. Trimming took 2 bases from V and 5 from J; bases not matched to a gene: 2. This CDR3 contains 14 residues. The V gene's germline CDR1 is MDHEN and CDR2 SYDVKM. In nucleotides, the CDR3 is TGTGCCAGCAGTTTAACAGGGGTGACCGGGGAGCTGTTTTTT. This translates into CASSLTGVTGELFF.

This clonotype was counted ten times or more. The chain links TRBV14 to TRBJ1-1; TRBD1 might be the D (5 bases). The V and J ends lost 4 bases and 2 bases respectively, with 14 bases between them. CDR1 is SGHDN, CDR2 FVKESK, per germline. CDR3 length: 15 residues. The CDR3 bases are TGTGCCAGCAGCCCGACGGGCAGGGAAAACACTGAAGCTTTCTTT. It yields the protein CASSPTGRENTEAFF.

The V gene is TRBV6-1, the J gene TRBJ1-2; tentative D call: TRBD1 (6 bases). This CDR3 has 16 amino acids. The germline V and J ends were trimmed by 6 bases and 4 bases, with 21 bases remaining between them. Germline CDR1 reads MNHNS; CDR2 reads SASEGT. The CDR3 DNA reads as TGTGCCAGCAGACCCTCGACCCCGGACAGCCCCTATGGCTACACCTTC. Amino acid sequence: CASRPSTPDSPYGYTF.

Concerning this clonotype itself: Given the absence of the conserved phenylalanine or tryptophan at the CDR3 end, a read error is likely. The chain employs TRBV20-1 and TRBJ1-1, with TRBD1 as a possible D gene (5 bases). Germline lookup yields CDR1 DFQATT and CDR2 SNEGSKA (reference sequence). This CDR3 has 13 amino acids. V lost 6 bases, J lost 0 bases, and 11 bases lay in between. Here the CDR3 reads CSAKDTMNTEAFV. CDR3 in DNA: TGCAGTGCCAAGGACACAATGAACACTGAAGCTTTCGTT.

This clonotype appeared a few times. The chain has TRBV3-1 and TRBJ2-7; tentatively, D is TRBD2 (5 bases). The germline CDR1 and CDR2 sequences are LGHDT and YNNKEL (reference sequence). There are 15 residues in the CDR3. Trimming pared 4 bases from V and 1 base from J, leaving 14 bases between. The CDR3, as DNA: TGTGCCAGCAGCCTACAGCCCAAGCGGTCCTACGAGCAGTACTTC. This codes for CASSLQPKRSYEQYF.

The gene calls are TRBV12-3 or TRBV12-4 and TRBJ2-3; 11 bases map to TRBD2. The CDR3 runs 15 residues. V shed 6 bases, J shed 4 bases, and the junction held 6 bases outside the gene matches. This chain's CDR3 is CASSRRLAGSDTQYF. The CDR3 region has the DNA TGTGCCAGCAGCCGTAGACTAGCGGGATCAGATACGCAGTATTTT.

A few counts support this clonotype. V gene TRBV7-6 combines with J gene TRBJ2-3; D ambiguous. This CDR3 has 17 residues. The germline CDR1 and CDR2 sequences are SGHVS and FNYEAQ. V was clipped by 0 bases and J by 4 bases, with 17 bases between them. The CDR3: CASSLALDPAGADTQYF. The CDR3 region has the DNA TGTGCCAGCAGCTTAGCCCTAGACCCGGCCGGAGCAGATACGCAGTATTTT.

The rearrangement uses TRBV2 and TRBJ2-2; 8 nucleotides align to TRBD1. V trimming: 9 bases; J trimming: 0 bases; junction bases outside the gene matches: 3. CDR3 length equals 14 residues. From germline, CDR1 is SNHLY and CDR2 FYNNEI. This chain's CDR3 is CARGQVTNTGELFF. DNA for the CDR3: TGTGCCAGGGGACAGGTTACGAACACCGGGGAGCTGTTTTTT.

Comments on this clonotype: A much more abundant neighbour one base away suggests this may be a read error. The chain employs TRBV6-1 and TRBJ2-3; D is undetermined. This CDR3 has 12 amino acids. CDR1 is MNHNS and CDR2 is SASEGT in the germline V gene. Trimming cost V 7 bases and J 1 base, with 6 bases left between them. The CDR3 is CASKRGTDTQYF. CDR3 nucleotides: TGTGCCAGCAAAAGGGGCACAGATACGCAGTATTTT.